This is a list of T cell receptor beta chains from one sample in a study of regulatory T cells in long-lasting Graves disease. TCRdb independently ran MiXCR on the multiplex PCR reads; one entry per CDR3 protein. The table shows under 500,000 distinct CDR3 sequences, with roughly 15% occurring only once. The same data also went into a second study, on T cells in Graves' hyperthyroidism and ophthalmopathy.

Sequencing used peripheral blood mononuclear cells (PBMCs), obtained at new diagnosis, from a patient treated with antithyroid drugs. These receptors were collected from a young woman with Graves disease. Both conserved end residues are part of each CDR3. Each record gives: V gene, clone size, J gene, D gene, CDR3 protein, CDR3 DNA. The D gene is left open where the match is weak. Clone size, where shown, is once, few, many, or a class for clones that have expanded.

v_gene: TRBV15
abundance: many
j_gene: TRBJ1-1
d_gene: NA
CDR3aa: CATSGADGANTEAFF
CDR3nt: TGTGCCACCAGCGGCGCGGATGGAGCGAACACTGAAGCTTTCTTT

v_gene: TRBV9
abundance: few
j_gene: TRBJ2-1
d_gene: NA
CDR3aa: CASSGLEKNEQFF
CDR3nt: TGTGCCAGCAGCGGACTAGAAAAGAATGAGCAGTTCTTC

v_gene: TRBV11-2
abundance: many
j_gene: TRBJ2-7
d_gene: NA
CDR3aa: CASSLSTGANEQYF
CDR3nt: TGTGCCAGCAGCTTATCGACGGGAGCCAACGAGCAGTACTTC

v_gene: TRBV27
abundance: few
j_gene: TRBJ1-1
d_gene: NA
CDR3aa: CASRLGRNTEAFF
CDR3nt: TGTGCCAGTCGACTCGGGAGGAACACTGAAGCTTTCTTT

v_gene: TRBV28
abundance: few
j_gene: TRBJ2-5
d_gene: TRBD1
CDR3aa: CASSLATGTGGRETQHF
CDR3nt: TGTGCCAGCAGTTTAGCCACCGGGACAGGGGGCCGAGAGACCCAGCACTTC

v_gene: TRBV27
abundance: few
j_gene: TRBJ2-1
d_gene: NA
CDR3aa: CASKWRDNEQFF
CDR3nt: TGTGCCAGCAAATGGCGGGACAATGAGCAGTTCTTC

v_gene: TRBV14
abundance: NA
j_gene: TRBJ2-7
d_gene: TRBD2
CDR3aa: CASGRDYEQYF
CDR3nt: TGTGCCAGCGGGAGGGACTACGAGCAGTACTTC

v_gene: TRBV4-3
abundance: NA
j_gene: TRBJ1-2
d_gene: NA
CDR3aa: CASSQTGPYGYTF
CDR3nt: TGCGCCAGCAGCCAAACAGGGCCCTATGGCTACACCTTC

v_gene: TRBV3-1
abundance: NA
j_gene: TRBJ2-1
d_gene: NA
CDR3aa: CASSQEIQNEQFF
CDR3nt: TGTGCCAGCAGCCAAGAGATTCAGAATGAGCAGTTCTTC

v_gene: TRBV24-1
abundance: few
j_gene: TRBJ1-2
d_gene: NA
CDR3aa: CATSLPGINYGYTF
CDR3nt: TGTGCCACCAGCCTCCCGGGGATTAACTATGGCTACACCTTC

v_gene: TRBV9
abundance: many
j_gene: TRBJ2-3
d_gene: NA
CDR3aa: CASSVAEGRTDTQYF
CDR3nt: TGTGCCAGCAGCGTAGCTGAGGGGAGGACAGATACGCAGTATTTT

v_gene: TRBV12-3/TRBV12-4
abundance: many
j_gene: TRBJ1-1
d_gene: NA
CDR3aa: CASSSPWRGERAEAFF
CDR3nt: TGTGCCAGCAGTTCCCCCTGGAGGGGCGAAAGGGCTGAAGCTTTCTTT

v_gene: TRBV5-1
abundance: many
j_gene: TRBJ1-1
d_gene: NA
CDR3aa: CASSLDGQTAEAFF
CDR3nt: TGCGCCAGCAGCTTGGACGGACAGACCGCTGAAGCTTTCTTT

v_gene: TRBV27
abundance: NA
j_gene: TRBJ2-1
d_gene: NA
CDR3aa: CASSYPGDEQFF
CDR3nt: TGTGCCAGCAGTTACCCCGGGGATGAGCAGTTCTTC

v_gene: TRBV7-9
abundance: many
j_gene: TRBJ1-2
d_gene: NA
CDR3aa: CASSLVFGPVYGYTF
CDR3nt: TGTGCCAGCAGCTTAGTATTTGGTCCAGTGTATGGCTACACCTTC

v_gene: TRBV20-1
abundance: few
j_gene: TRBJ2-7
d_gene: NA
CDR3aa: CSARKEGPLSEQYF
CDR3nt: TGCAGTGCTAGAAAAGAAGGACCTCTCTCTGAGCAGTACTTC

v_gene: TRBV9
abundance: few
j_gene: TRBJ2-1
d_gene: NA
CDR3aa: CASSGSRGGTDSYNEQFF
CDR3nt: TGTGCCAGCAGCGGGTCTAGGGGCGGGACGGACTCCTACAATGAGCAGTTCTTC

v_gene: TRBV2
abundance: few
j_gene: TRBJ2-1
d_gene: NA
CDR3aa: CASTDGRSFF
CDR3nt: TGTGCCAGCACCGACGGGCGATCGTTCTTC

v_gene: TRBV6-1
abundance: many
j_gene: TRBJ2-1
d_gene: TRBD2
CDR3aa: CASRPGLQVDEQFF
CDR3nt: TGTGCCAGCAGGCCGGGACTACAGGTGGATGAGCAGTTCTTC

v_gene: TRBV7-3
abundance: many
j_gene: TRBJ2-2
d_gene: TRBD1
CDR3aa: CASSRNTGGTGELFF
CDR3nt: TGTGCCAGCAGTCGTAACACAGGGGGCACCGGGGAGCTGTTTTTT

v_gene: TRBV29-1
abundance: many
j_gene: TRBJ2-5
d_gene: TRBD1
CDR3aa: CSVEDRQGKETQYF
CDR3nt: TGCAGCGTTGAAGATCGACAGGGTAAAGAGACCCAGTACTTC

v_gene: TRBV27
abundance: few
j_gene: TRBJ2-4
d_gene: NA
CDR3aa: CASSLIGGLQNIQYF
CDR3nt: TGTGCCAGCAGTTTAATTGGGGGACTCCAAAACATTCAGTACTTC

v_gene: TRBV24-1
abundance: many
j_gene: TRBJ2-1
d_gene: TRBD2
CDR3aa: CATSDLGTSGVNEQFF
CDR3nt: TGTGCCACCAGTGATTTAGGCACTAGCGGGGTCAATGAGCAGTTCTTC